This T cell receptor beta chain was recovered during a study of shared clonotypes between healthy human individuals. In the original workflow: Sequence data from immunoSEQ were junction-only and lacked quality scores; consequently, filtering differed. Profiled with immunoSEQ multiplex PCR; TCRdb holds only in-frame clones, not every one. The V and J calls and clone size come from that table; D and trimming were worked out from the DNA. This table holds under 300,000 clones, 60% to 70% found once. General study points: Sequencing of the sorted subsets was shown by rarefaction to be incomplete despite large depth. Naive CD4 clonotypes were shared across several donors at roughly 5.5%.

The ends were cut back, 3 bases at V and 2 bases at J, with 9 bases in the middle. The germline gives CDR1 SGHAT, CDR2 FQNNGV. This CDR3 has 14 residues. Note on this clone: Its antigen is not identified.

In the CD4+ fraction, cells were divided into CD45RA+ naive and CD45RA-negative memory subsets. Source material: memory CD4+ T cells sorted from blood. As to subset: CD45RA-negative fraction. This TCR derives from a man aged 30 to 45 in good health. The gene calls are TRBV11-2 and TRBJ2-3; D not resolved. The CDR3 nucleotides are TGTGCCAGCAGCTTGAAACAGATCACAGATACGCAGTATTTT. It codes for CASSLKQITDTQYF.